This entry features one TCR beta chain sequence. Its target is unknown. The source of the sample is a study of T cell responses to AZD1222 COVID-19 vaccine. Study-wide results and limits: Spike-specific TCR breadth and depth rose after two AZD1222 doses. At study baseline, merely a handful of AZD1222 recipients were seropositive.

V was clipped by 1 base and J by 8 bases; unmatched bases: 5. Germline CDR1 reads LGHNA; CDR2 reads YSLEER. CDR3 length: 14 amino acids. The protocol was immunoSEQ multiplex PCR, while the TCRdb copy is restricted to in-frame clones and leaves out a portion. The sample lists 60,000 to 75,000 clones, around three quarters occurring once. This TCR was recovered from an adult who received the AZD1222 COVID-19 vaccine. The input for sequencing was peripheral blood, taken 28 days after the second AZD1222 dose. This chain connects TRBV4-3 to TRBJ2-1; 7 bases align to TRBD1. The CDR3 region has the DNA TGCGCCAGCAGCCAAGGAGACAGGGCTGATGAGCAGTTCTTC. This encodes CASSQGDRADEQFF.